Below are 24 T cell receptor beta chains sequenced from a single sample in a study of blood T cell repertoires in COVID-19. Assay: immunoSEQ multiplex PCR; the TCRdb copy retains only in-frame clones and omits some. The data contain 200,000 to 300,000 clones, 85% to 95% of them singletons. Sequencing used peripheral blood. Every receptor here comes from a man in his thirties or forties with COVID-19, enrolled during active disease.

This chain connects TRBV9 to TRBJ1-5; D is uncertain. Trimming cost V 4 bases and J 0 bases, with 8 bases left between them. The CDR3 totals 14 residues. Per germline, CDR1 SGDLS and CDR2 YYNGEE. The CDR3 nucleotides read TGTGCCAGCAGCCCTAATCATAGCAATCAGCCCCAGCATTTT. It codes for CASSPNHSNQPQHF.

V is TRBV5-6 and J is TRBJ2-1, with 7 bases identical to TRBD2. This CDR3 is 14 amino acids long. Germline CDR1 SGHDT, CDR2 YYEEEE. The junction had 5 bases not matched to a gene; V was cut back by 3 bases and J by 5 bases. DNA of the CDR3: TGTGCCAGCAGCTGGTGGGGGGGTAACAATGAGCAGTTCTTC. It yields the protein CASSWWGGNNEQFF.

J is TRBJ2-1 and V is TRBV9; 8 bases match TRBD1. CDR3 length: 15 amino acids. The germline gives CDR1 SGDLS, CDR2 YYNGEE. With V trimmed by 3 bases and J by 6 bases, 8 bases remained unmatched. This CDR3 reads CASSARQGMVNEQFF. DNA of the CDR3: TGTGCCAGCAGCGCCCGACAGGGGATGGTCAATGAGCAGTTCTTC.

The chain combines TRBV4-2 with TRBJ2-3, with 7 bases aligning to TRBD2. The J segment lost 1 base and the V segment lost 1 base, leaving 5 bases of the junction unmatched. Germline loops: CDR1 LGHNA, CDR2 YNFKEQ. This CDR3 region has 16 residues. The CDR3 DNA sequence: TGTGCCAGCAGCCAAGTTGCGGGGGAGGGCACAGATACGCAGTATTTT. It is translated as CASSQVAGEGTDTQYF.

The CDR3 sequence: CASSQSGPQGTQPQHF. The CDR3 region has the DNA TGTGCCAGCAGCCAGTCCGGCCCCCAGGGGACTCAGCCCCAGCATTTT. The chain recombines TRBV3-1 (or the pseudogene TRBV3-2) with TRBJ1-5, with D tentatively TRBD1 (6 bases). Trimming left V 3 bases short and J 6 bases short, with 18 bases between. The CDR3 loop spans 16 amino acids. CDR1 is LGHDT, CDR2 YNNKEL, per germline (reference sequence).

This clone was seen a few times. V and J are TRBV3-1 (or the pseudogene TRBV3-2) and TRBJ2-7, with 7 bases identical to TRBD1. V lost 1 base to trimming and J lost 7 bases; unmatched junction nucleotides: 7. This CDR3 is 14 amino acids long. Germline V gene sequence: CDR1 LGHDT, CDR2 YNNKEL (reference sequence). CDR3 coding DNA: TGTGCCAGCAGCCAAGCACAGGGGACCTGGGAGCAGTACTTC. Protein: CASSQAQGTWEQYF.

The chain recombines TRBV5-4 with TRBJ1-1; tentatively, D is TRBD1 (5 bases). In germline, CDR1 is SGHNT, CDR2 YYREEE (reference sequence). Trimming cost V 0 bases and J 3 bases, with 12 bases left between them. This CDR3 comprises 15 residues. The CDR3 spells CASSLGASRDTEAFF. The DNA of the CDR3 is TGTGCCAGCAGCTTGGGTGCCTCCAGGGACACTGAAGCTTTCTTT.

This chain uses TRBV11-2 with TRBJ2-5; D might be TRBD1 (6 bases). The length of the CDR3 is 14 residues. V gave up 5 bases and J gave up 1 base, with 11 bases separating them. CDR1 is SGHAT and CDR2 is FQNNGV in the germline V gene. The CDR3 loop is CASSPWTAQETQYF. The CDR3 bases are TGTGCCAGCAGCCCCTGGACAGCCCAAGAGACCCAGTACTTC.

This clone was seen just once. The chain couples TRBV10-3 to TRBJ1-2; TRBD1 is a possible D gene (5 bases). CDR1 is ENHRY and CDR2 is SYGVKD in the germline V gene. The V end was cut by 2 bases, the J end by 0 bases, with 7 bases between. The CDR3 runs 14 residues. CDR3 in DNA: TGTGCCATCAGTGAGGCAGGGCCTAACTATGGCTACACCTTC. This encodes CAISEAGPNYGYTF.

The chain is built from TRBV29-1 and TRBJ2-1, with D tentatively TRBD2 (6 bases). CDR3 length: 13 residues. V lost 4 bases and J 7 bases, leaving 14 bases between the germline ends. The V gene's germline CDR1 is SQVTM and CDR2 ANQGSEA. In DNA, the CDR3 is TGCAGCGTTGGGTATCTGGCGGGGAATGAGCAGTTCTTC. Amino acid sequence: CSVGYLAGNEQFF.

The V gene is TRBV7-6, the J gene TRBJ2-1, with 11 bases aligning to TRBD2. The V gene end was trimmed by 5 bases and the J gene end by 0 bases; junction bases not matched to a gene: 6. Germline V CDR1 and CDR2: SGHVS, FNYEAQ. The CDR3 extends over 17 amino acids. This chain's CDR3 is CASSPRLAGLSYNEQFF. The CDR3 DNA reads as TGTGCCAGCAGCCCAAGACTAGCGGGGCTCTCCTACAATGAGCAGTTCTTC. Full variable domain (missing parts from reference TRBV7-6 and TRBJ2-1): GAGVSQSPRYKVTKRGQDVALRCDPISGHVSLYWYRQALGQGPEFLTYFNYEAQQDKSGLPNDRFSAERPEGSISTLTIQRTEQRDSAMYRCASSPRLAGLSYNEQFFGPGTRLTVL.

The chain carries TRBV2 and TRBJ1-5, with D perhaps TRBD1 (5 bases). From germline, CDR1 is SNHLY and CDR2 FYNNEI. The CDR3 loop spans 14 amino acids. The V and J ends lost 9 bases and 1 base respectively, with 13 bases between them. The CDR3 sequence: CASSWGGSNQPQHF. The CDR3 nucleotides read TGTGCCAGTTCGTGGGGGGGGAGCAATCAGCCCCAGCATTTT. Using reference TRBV2 and TRBJ1-5 for the parts outside the CDR3, the full variable domain is EPEVTQTPSHQVTQMGQEVILRCVPISNHLYFYWYRQILGQKVEFLVSFYNNEISEKSEIFDDQFSVERPDGSNFTLKIRSTKLEDSAMYFCASSWGGSNQPQHFGDGTRLSIL.

The chain joins TRBV9 to TRBJ1-3; D is ambiguous. V was trimmed by 0 bases and J by 4 bases, leaving 11 bases between them. CDR1 is SGDLS, CDR2 YYNGEE, per germline. This CDR3 is built from 15 residues. CDR3 sequence: CASSVARNGGNTIYF. DNA of the CDR3: TGTGCCAGCAGCGTAGCCCGAAACGGGGGAAACACCATATATTTT.

The V call is TRBV30, the J call TRBJ1-2; D gene unclear. V gave up 0 bases and J gave up 8 bases, with 10 bases separating them. CDR1 and CDR2 (germline): GTSNPN, SVGIG (reference sequence). This CDR3 has 12 residues. The CDR3 loop is CAWSVLSGGYTF. CDR3 in DNA: TGTGCCTGGAGTGTACTTTCGGGGGGCTACACCTTC.

The CDR3 sequence is CASSYGQGSIYGYTF. The CDR3 DNA follows: TGTGCCAGCAGTTACGGGCAGGGGTCAATTTATGGCTACACCTTC. The genes are TRBV6-5 and TRBJ1-2; tentatively, D is TRBD1 (6 bases). Germline CDR1 is MNHEY and CDR2 is SVGAGI. The V gene lost 2 bases and the J gene lost 5 bases, with 15 bases spanning the gap. The CDR3 extends over 15 amino acids.

The V and J genes are TRBV10-2 and TRBJ1-1; D remains unclear. Between the trimmed V and J ends, which lost 3 bases and 4 bases, there was a span of 15 bases. The germline V gene encodes CDR1 WSHSY and CDR2 SAAADI. CDR3 length: 15 residues. CDR3 sequence reads: CASSEWAGSSTEAFF. DNA of the CDR3: TGCGCCAGCAGTGAATGGGCGGGAAGTAGCACTGAAGCTTTCTTT.

The V gene is TRBV5-4, the J gene TRBJ1-2; a possible D gene is TRBD1 (5 bases). Germline values: CDR1 SGHNT, CDR2 YYREEE (reference sequence). V lost 3 bases, J lost 7 bases, and 13 bases lay in between. This CDR3 has 13 residues. CDR3: CASSSQGLRGYTF. The CDR3 coding sequence is TGTGCCAGCAGCTCCCAGGGACTTCGTGGCTACACCTTC.

The rearrangement links TRBV29-1 to TRBJ1-1, with D possibly TRBD1 on 6 matching bases. With 5 bases removed from V and 7 bases from J, the gap between germline ends came to 14 bases. Germline V gene data show CDR1 as SQVTM and CDR2 as ANQGSEA. The CDR3 consists of 12 residues. The CDR3 spells CSVNRERGEAFF. CDR3 nucleotides: TGCAGCGTTAACAGGGAGCGGGGTGAAGCTTTCTTT.

The chain couples TRBV10-1 to TRBJ1-1; D remains ambiguous. CDR3 length: 13 amino acids. V was pared by 0 bases and J by 6 bases, with 8 bases between. Germline CDR1 WNHNN, CDR2 SYGVQD (reference sequence). CDR3 amino acids: CASSESDSSEAFF. The CDR3 nucleotides are TGCGCCAGCAGTGAGTCCGACTCTTCTGAAGCTTTCTTT.

The V gene is TRBV4-2, the J gene TRBJ1-2, with TRBD1 identical over 9 bases. The V and J ends lost 5 bases and 8 bases, in that order; junction bases with no gene match: 3. The germline V gene encodes CDR1 LGHNA and CDR2 YNFKEQ. The CDR3 extends over 12 amino acids. DNA for the CDR3: TGTGCCAGCAGCGAAGGGACAGGGGGCTACACCTTC. Protein: CASSEGTGGYTF.

This clone came up once. This chain joins TRBV6-8 and TRBJ2-1; 10 nucleotides agree with TRBD2. J was trimmed by 5 bases and V by 8 bases; bases with no gene match: 6. CDR3 length: 14 amino acids. Germline V gives CDR1 MNHGY, CDR2 SAAAGT. The CDR3 loop reads CASPPAGGNNEQFF. The DNA for the CDR3 is TGTGCCAGCCCACCAGCGGGGGGGAACAATGAGCAGTTCTTC.

J is TRBJ2-5 and V is TRBV7-9; a weak D match, TRBD2 (7 bases). CDR1 and CDR2 (germline): SEHNR, FQNEAQ (reference sequence). The CDR3 extends over 16 amino acids. The ends were cut back, 4 bases at V and 4 bases at J, with 19 bases in the middle. The CDR3, as DNA: TGTGCCAGCAGCTCCCGAGGGGACGGGGGGCGAGAGACCCAGTACTTC. This codes for CASSSRGDGGRETQYF.

V usage is TRBV12-5 and J usage is TRBJ2-1, with D perhaps matching TRBD2 (6 bases). This CDR3 spans 15 amino acids. Germline values: CDR1 LGHNT, CDR2 FRNRAP. V was trimmed by 4 bases and J by 0 bases, leaving 10 bases between them. This chain's CDR3 is CASGSGTFSYNEQFF. In DNA form, the CDR3 reads TGTGCTAGTGGTTCCGGGACTTTCTCCTACAATGAGCAGTTCTTC.

The V call is TRBV7-6, the J call TRBJ2-3; TRBD1 matches at 10 bases. The germline gives CDR1 SGHVS, CDR2 FNYEAQ. The CDR3 sequence is 13 residues long. CDR3 DNA: TGTGACCTCGGGACAGGGGTCGAGGATACGCAGTATTTT. This encodes CDLGTGVEDTQYF.